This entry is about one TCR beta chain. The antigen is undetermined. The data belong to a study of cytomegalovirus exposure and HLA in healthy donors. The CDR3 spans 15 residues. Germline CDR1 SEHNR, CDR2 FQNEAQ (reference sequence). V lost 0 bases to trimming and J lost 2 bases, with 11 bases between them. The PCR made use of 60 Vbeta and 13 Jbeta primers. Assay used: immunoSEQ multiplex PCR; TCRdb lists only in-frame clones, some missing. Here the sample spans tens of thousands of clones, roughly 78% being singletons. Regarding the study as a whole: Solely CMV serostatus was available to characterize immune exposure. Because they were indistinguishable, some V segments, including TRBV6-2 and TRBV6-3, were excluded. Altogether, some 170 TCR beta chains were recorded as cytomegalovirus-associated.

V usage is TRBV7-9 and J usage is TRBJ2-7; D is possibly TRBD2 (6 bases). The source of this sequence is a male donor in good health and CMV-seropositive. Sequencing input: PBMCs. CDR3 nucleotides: TGTGCCAGCAGCTTAGCGGCGGGGCCCGCCTACGAGCAGTACTTC. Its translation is CASSLAAGPAYEQYF.